One sample yielded the 22 T cell receptor beta chains listed below, sequenced in a study of CDR3 diversity in severe acne (dated by TCRdb to between 2017 and 2020). The library was obtained by PCR. The data were produced on an Illumina HiSeq 2000. Clones were called with MiXCR by TCRdb after fastp trimmed the public reads at Q25, and only in-frame beta chains were retained. A single entry per CDR3 protein holds the most common genes and DNA from its merged rows. The sample records tens of thousands of distinct CDR3 sequences, under 65% of which are singletons. 14% of the sample lies in the top ten. Specimen: blood. The receptors here all came from a male donor in good health, without acne.

This clonotype was seen only a few times. J is TRBJ2-3 and V is TRBV2, with D tentatively TRBD2 (6 bases). Germline CDR1 reads SNHLY; CDR2 reads FYNNEI. Trimming removed 1 base at V and 6 bases at J, with 8 bases between. The CDR3 totals 13 residues. This chain's CDR3 is CASSEGLADTQYF. For the CDR3, the DNA is TGTGCCAGCAGTGAAGGGCTAGCGGATACGCAGTATTTT.

By frequency in the sample, this clonotype is medium-sized. The V and J genes are TRBV24-1 and TRBJ1-2; 11 bases agree with TRBD1. This CDR3 has 15 amino acids. V shed 4 bases and J 4 bases; nucleotides not matched to a gene: 4. Germline CDR1 is KGHDR and CDR2 is SFDVKD. The CDR3 sequence: CATSDPGTGGYGYTF. Written as DNA, the CDR3 is TGTGCCACCAGTGACCCTGGGACAGGGGGCTATGGCTACACCTTC.

This clonotype has just a few counts. The gene calls are TRBV27 and TRBJ2-3; D is undetermined. The CDR3 is made up of 15 amino acids. The germline V gene encodes CDR1 MNHEY and CDR2 SMNVEV (reference sequence). The V end lost 5 bases, the J end lost 2 bases, and 14 bases lay between the germline ends. In DNA, the CDR3 is TGTGCCAGCAGTCCGTCGACGCCTCCCACAGATACGCAGTATTTT. Translating gives CASSPSTPPTDTQYF.

About this clonotype: One junction end does not reproduce the germline sequence, and a read error may be involved. This chain uses TRBV28 with TRBJ2-2; 7 nucleotides agree with TRBD1. The CDR3 is 16 residues long. Germline-derived CDR1 and CDR2 are MDHEN and SYDVKM. DNA for the CDR3: TGTGCTAGCAGTTTATGGGGGACAGCGAACACCGGGAAGCTGTTTTTT. Its protein product is CASSLWGTANTGKLFF.

Points on this clonotype: A much bigger clone sits one base away, suggesting this may be a read error. The chain employs TRBV6-5 and TRBJ1-4; 9 bases fit TRBD1. The CDR3 consists of 15 residues. Germline assignment: CDR1 MNHEY and CDR2 SVGAGI. The CDR3 spells CASRVTGGRGEKLSF. CDR3 DNA: TGTGCCAGCAGGGTGACAGGGGGAAGAGGTGAAAAACTGTCTTTT.

This clonotype was observed a few times. This chain joins TRBV7-8 and TRBJ2-3, with unresolved D. Trimming stripped 4 bases from V and 4 bases from J, with 9 bases between. In germline, CDR1 is SGHVS, CDR2 FQNEAQ. There are 13 residues in the CDR3. CDR3 loop: CASSSYISDTQYF. Here the CDR3 DNA reads TGTGCCAGCAGCTCCTATATCTCAGATACGCAGTATTTT.

Regarding this clonotype: Given a much more abundant clone one base away, this may be a read error. Because it lacks the conserved phenylalanine or tryptophan at the end, this CDR3 is likely a read error. The chain uses TRBV5-1 and TRBJ2-5, with D hard to call. Germline CDR1 and CDR2: SGHRS and YFSETQ. The CDR3 loop spans 13 amino acids. The CDR3 sequence is CANSLVGRETQYS. The CDR3 nucleotides are TGCGCCAACAGCTTGGTGGGTCGGGAGACCCAGTACTCC.

The chain uses TRBV7-2 and TRBJ2-1; TRBD2 might be the D (6 bases). CDR1 is SGHTA and CDR2 is FQGNSA in the germline V gene. The CDR3 is 11 amino acids. Trimming pared 5 bases from V and 8 bases from J, leaving 7 bases between. CDR3 DNA: TGTGCCAGCAGCGCTAGCGATGAGCAGTTCTTC. Amino acids: CASSASDEQFF.

The sample holds many counts of this clonotype. The chain couples TRBV7-2 to TRBJ2-7; D is unclear. CDR1 SGHTA and CDR2 FQGNSA come from the germline V gene. Trimming pared 5 bases from V and 0 bases from J, leaving 11 bases between. The CDR3 totals 14 residues. CDR3 nucleotide sequence: TGTGCCAGCAGCCCAAGACCGCTCTCCTACGAGCAGTACTTC. Translating gives CASSPRPLSYEQYF.

This CDR3 reads CASSQQGGLYGYTF. The CDR3 nucleotides are TGTGCCAGCAGTCAACAGGGGGGACTCTATGGCTACACCTTC. The V and J genes are TRBV7-9 and TRBJ1-2; the match to TRBD1 covers 8 bases. With 6 bases clipped from V and 4 bases from J, the junction kept 7 bases outside the gene matches. This CDR3 region has 14 residues. Germline V lookup: CDR1 SEHNR, CDR2 FQNEAQ (reference sequence).

This clonotype has ten or more counts. V gene TRBV6-5 combines with J gene TRBJ1-1; TRBD1 is a possible D gene (5 bases). CDR1 and CDR2 (germline): MNHEY, SVGAGI. The CDR3 contains 15 residues. The V gene lost 6 bases and the J gene lost 1 base, with 15 bases spanning the gap. The CDR3 here is CASSPGRHRNTEAFF. In DNA, the CDR3 is TGTGCCAGCAGCCCAGGGAGACACCGGAACACTGAAGCTTTCTTT.

V and J are TRBV6-1 and TRBJ2-7, with D maybe TRBD2 (6 bases). The V end lost 6 bases, the J end lost 1 base, and 19 bases lay between the germline ends. CDR1 and CDR2 from the germline V gene are MNHNS and SASEGT. The CDR3 totals 16 residues. CDR3 in DNA: TGTGCCAGCAGCCCTTACGTGGGACTCGCGTCCTACGAGCAGTACTTC. Translating it yields CASSPYVGLASYEQYF.

Concerning this clonotype itself: Being one base from a much bigger clone, this may be a read error. V usage is TRBV7-9 and J usage is TRBJ2-1; TRBD1 matches at 9 bases. V shed 4 bases and J 2 bases; nucleotides not matched to a gene: 6. The V gene's germline CDR1 is SEHNR and CDR2 FQNEAQ (reference sequence). CDR3 length equals 16 residues. CDR3 residues: CASSWGRDRAYNEQFF. Here the CDR3 DNA reads TGTGCCAGCAGCTGGGGCCGGGACAGGGCCTACAATGAGCAGTTCTTC.

This clonotype was recorded a few times. The chain links TRBV10-3 to TRBJ2-7, with D unclear. Germline assignment: CDR1 ENHRY and CDR2 SYGVKD. Trimming shortened V by 0 bases and J by 3 bases, and 6 bases separated the two germline ends. CDR3 length: 13 residues. CDR3 nucleotides: TGTGCCATCAGTGAGTCTCCGGACTACGAGCAGTACTTC. Protein product: CAISESPDYEQYF.

In regard to this clonotype: A much larger clone differs from this one at a single base, so this may be a read error. The chain couples TRBV24-1 to TRBJ1-1; D uncertain. The V gene lost 8 bases and the J gene lost 7 bases, with 13 bases spanning the gap. In germline, CDR1 is KGHDR, CDR2 SFDVKD. The CDR3 consists of 12 residues. The CDR3 loop is CATNEGRGEAFF. DNA for the CDR3: TGTGCCACCAATGAAGGGAGAGGTGAAGCTTTCTTT.

V is TRBV6-5 and J is TRBJ2-3; D unclear. The V end lost 4 bases, the J end lost 2 bases, and 10 bases lay between the germline ends. The CDR3 spans 14 residues. CDR1 MNHEY and CDR2 SVGAGI come from the germline V gene. CDR3 residues: CASSLRRATDTQYF. The CDR3, as DNA: TGTGCCAGCAGTTTGCGCCGTGCCACAGATACGCAGTATTTT.

The chain joins TRBV7-3 to TRBJ2-7; D is undetermined. V lost 2 bases to trimming and J lost 2 bases, with 10 bases between them. CDR1 is SGHTA and CDR2 is FQGTGA in the germline V gene. The CDR3 contains 14 residues. This CDR3 is CASSLWAAPYEQYF. CDR3 bases: TGTGCCAGCAGCTTATGGGCAGCCCCCTACGAGCAGTACTTC.

This rearrangement joins TRBV20-1 to TRBJ2-3, with D possibly being TRBD1 (6 bases). V lost 4 bases and J 4 bases, leaving 15 bases between the germline ends. The CDR3 runs to 14 residues. Germline CDR1 DFQATT, CDR2 SNEGSKA (reference sequence). The DNA of the CDR3 is TGCAGTGCTACCTACAGGTACAGGGCAGATACGCAGTATTTT. It encodes CSATYRYRADTQYF.

The CDR3 region has the DNA TGCGCCAGGATGGGGGACAGGGCCAACGAGCAGTACTTC. This sequence encodes CARMGDRANEQYF. The rearrangement joins TRBV10-1 to TRBJ2-7, with 9 bases that match TRBD1. Germline V lookup: CDR1 WNHNN, CDR2 SYGVQD (reference sequence). J lost 5 bases, V lost 9 bases, and 8 bases had no gene match. CDR3 size: 13 residues.

This chain uses TRBV11-3 with TRBJ1-2; D is ambiguous. Looked up from germline, CDR1 is SGHNT and CDR2 is YENEEA. The CDR3 has 15 residues. Trimming cost V 3 bases and J 0 bases, with 11 bases left between them. The CDR3 protein is CASSFGPQANYGYTF. For the CDR3, the DNA is TGTGCCAGCAGCTTTGGTCCACAAGCTAACTATGGCTACACCTTC. The variable domain in full, with the rest retrieved from reference TRBV11-3 and TRBJ1-2, is EAGVVQSPRYKIIEKKQPVAFWCNPISGHNTLYWYLQNLGQGPELLIRYENEEAVDDSQLPKDRFSAERLKGVDSTLKIQPAELGDSAVYLCASSFGPQANYGYTFGSGTRLTVV.

In its sample, this clonotype was seen many times. The chain has TRBV28 and TRBJ1-6, with D perhaps matching TRBD1 (6 bases). This CDR3 spans 15 amino acids. Deletions cut 7 bases from V and 5 bases from J, with 15 bases between. CDR1 is MDHEN, CDR2 SYDVKM, per germline. CDR3 in amino acids: CASTIGGSNNSPLHF. CDR3 nucleotide sequence: TGTGCCAGCACTATAGGGGGTTCTAATAATTCACCCCTCCACTTT.

J is TRBJ2-1 and V is TRBV20-1, with TRBD2 as a possible D gene (6 bases). The CDR3 sequence is 19 residues long. Germline V gene data show CDR1 as DFQATT and CDR2 as SNEGSKA (reference sequence). Trimming took off 2 bases at V and 4 bases at J, with 27 bases between the two ends. The CDR3 protein is CSARPPSSPAGTGYNEQFF. CDR3 nucleotide sequence: TGCAGTGCTAGACCCCCCAGCAGCCCCGCGGGAACGGGTTACAATGAGCAGTTCTTC.